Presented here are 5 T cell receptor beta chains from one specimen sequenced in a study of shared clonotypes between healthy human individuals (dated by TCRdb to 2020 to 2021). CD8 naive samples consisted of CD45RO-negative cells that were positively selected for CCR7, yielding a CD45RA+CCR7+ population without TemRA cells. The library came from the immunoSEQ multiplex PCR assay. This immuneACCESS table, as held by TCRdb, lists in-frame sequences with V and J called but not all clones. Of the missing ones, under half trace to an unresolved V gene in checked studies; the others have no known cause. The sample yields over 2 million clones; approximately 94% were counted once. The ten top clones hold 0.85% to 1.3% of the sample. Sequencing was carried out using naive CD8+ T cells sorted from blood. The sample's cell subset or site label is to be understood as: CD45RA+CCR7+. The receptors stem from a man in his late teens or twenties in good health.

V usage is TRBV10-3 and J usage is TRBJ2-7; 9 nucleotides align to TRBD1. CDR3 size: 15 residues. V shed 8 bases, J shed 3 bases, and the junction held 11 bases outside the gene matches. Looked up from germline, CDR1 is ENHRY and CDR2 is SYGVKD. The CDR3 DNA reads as TGTGCCATCTCAGACCCAGGGACAGGGAACTACGAGCAGTACTTC. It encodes CAISDPGTGNYEQYF.

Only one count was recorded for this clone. The CDR3 protein is CASSLEAEQFF. CDR3 coding DNA: TGTGCCAGCAGCTTAGAGGCTGAGCAGTTCTTC. This chain connects TRBV5-4 to TRBJ2-1; D unclear. V lost 2 bases to trimming and J lost 9 bases, with 6 bases between them. The CDR3 length is 11 residues. The germline gives CDR1 SGHNT, CDR2 YYREEE (reference sequence). Filled out from reference TRBV5-4 and TRBJ2-1, the complete variable domain reads ETGVTQSPTHLIKTRGQQVTLRCSSQSGHNTVSWYQQALGQGPQFIFQYYREEENGRGNFPPRFSGLQFPNYSSELNVNALELDDSALYLCASSLEAEQFFGPGTRLTVL.

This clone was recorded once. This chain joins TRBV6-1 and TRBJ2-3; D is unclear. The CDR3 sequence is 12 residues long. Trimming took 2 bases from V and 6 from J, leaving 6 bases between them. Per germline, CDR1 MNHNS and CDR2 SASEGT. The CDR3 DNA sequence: TGTGCCAGCAGTGAATTGGGGGATACGCAGTATTTT. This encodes CASSELGDTQYF.

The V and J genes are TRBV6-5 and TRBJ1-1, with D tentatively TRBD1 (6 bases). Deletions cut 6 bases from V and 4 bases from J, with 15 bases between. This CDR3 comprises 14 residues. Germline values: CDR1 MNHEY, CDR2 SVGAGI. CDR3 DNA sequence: TGTGCCAGCAGGACGCAGGGGATTGGCACTGAAGCTTTCTTT. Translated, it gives CASRTQGIGTEAFF.

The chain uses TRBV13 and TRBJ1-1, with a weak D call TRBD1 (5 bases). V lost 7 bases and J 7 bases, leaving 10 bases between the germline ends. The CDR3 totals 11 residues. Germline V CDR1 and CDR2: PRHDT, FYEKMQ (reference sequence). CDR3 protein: CASTPGGEAFF. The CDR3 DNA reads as TGTGCCAGCACCCCTGGGGGTGAAGCTTTCTTT.